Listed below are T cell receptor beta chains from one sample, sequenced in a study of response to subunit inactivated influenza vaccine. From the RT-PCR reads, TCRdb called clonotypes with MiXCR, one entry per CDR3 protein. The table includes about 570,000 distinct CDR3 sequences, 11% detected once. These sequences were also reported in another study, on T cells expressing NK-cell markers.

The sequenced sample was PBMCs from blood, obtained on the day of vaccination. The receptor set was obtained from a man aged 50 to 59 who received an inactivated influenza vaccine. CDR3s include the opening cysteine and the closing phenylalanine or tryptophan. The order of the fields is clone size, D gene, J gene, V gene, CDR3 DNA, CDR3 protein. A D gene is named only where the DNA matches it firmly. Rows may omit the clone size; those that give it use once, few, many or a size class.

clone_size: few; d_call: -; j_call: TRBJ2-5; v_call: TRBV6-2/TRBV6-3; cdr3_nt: TGTGCCAGCAGGCGAACACGGACTAACCAAGAGACCCAGTACTTC; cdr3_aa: CASRRTRTNQETQYF
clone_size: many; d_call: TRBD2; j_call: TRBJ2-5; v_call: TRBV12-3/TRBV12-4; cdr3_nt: TGCGCCAGCAGCCACCGGGACTACTTACAAGAGACCCAGTACTTC; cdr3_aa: CASSHRDYLQETQYF
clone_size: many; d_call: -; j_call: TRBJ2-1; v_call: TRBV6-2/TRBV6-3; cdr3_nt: TGTGCCAGCAGTTTTTGGGGCAATGAGCAGTTCTTC; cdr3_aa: CASSFWGNEQFF
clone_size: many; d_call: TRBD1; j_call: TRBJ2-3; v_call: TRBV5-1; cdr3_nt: TGCGCCAGCAGCTCCGGGACAGGGGCAGATACGCAGTATTTT; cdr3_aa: CASSSGTGADTQYF
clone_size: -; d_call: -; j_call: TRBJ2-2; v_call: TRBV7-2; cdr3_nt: TGTGCCAGCAGCTTGTCCTCTAGGAGCACCGGGGAGCTGTTTTTT; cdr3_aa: CASSLSSRSTGELFF
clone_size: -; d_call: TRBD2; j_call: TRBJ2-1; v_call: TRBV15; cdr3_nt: TGTGCCACCAGCAGAGAGGGTAGCGGGAGCTACAATGAGCAGTTCTTC; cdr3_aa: CATSREGSGSYNEQFF
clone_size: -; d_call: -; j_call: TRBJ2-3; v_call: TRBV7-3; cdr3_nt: TGTGCCAGCAGCTCGGGACTGCACACAGATACGCAGTATTTT; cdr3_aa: CASSSGLHTDTQYF
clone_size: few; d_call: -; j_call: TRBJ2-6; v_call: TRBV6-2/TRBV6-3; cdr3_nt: TGTGCCAGCAGCACCTACCGAATCAGGACCAACTCTGGGGCCAACGTCCTGACTTTC; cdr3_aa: CASSTYRIRTNSGANVLTF
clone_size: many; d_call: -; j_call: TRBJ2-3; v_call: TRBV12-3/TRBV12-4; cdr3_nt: TGTGCCAGCAGTTTGGGAGACGATACGCAGTATTTT; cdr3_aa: CASSLGDDTQYF
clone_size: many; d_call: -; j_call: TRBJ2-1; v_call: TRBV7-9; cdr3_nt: TGTGCCAGCAGCCCACCTAGCAACAATGAGCAGTTCTTC; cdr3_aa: CASSPPSNNEQFF
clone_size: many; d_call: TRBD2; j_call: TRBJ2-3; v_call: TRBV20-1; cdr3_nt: TGCAGTGCTAGAGATCGACTAGCGGGGGGTCTCAGCACAGATACGCAGTATTTT; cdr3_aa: CSARDRLAGGLSTDTQYF
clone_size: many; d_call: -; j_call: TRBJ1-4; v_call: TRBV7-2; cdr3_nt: TGTGCCAGCAGCTTAGCGTCGGCAGGGACTAATGAAAAACTGTTTTTT; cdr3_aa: CASSLASAGTNEKLFF
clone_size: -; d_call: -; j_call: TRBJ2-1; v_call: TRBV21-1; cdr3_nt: TGTGCCAGCAGCAAAGGGGGTGCGGGAGGGTCCAATGAGCAGTTCTTC; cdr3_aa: CASSKGGAGGSNEQFF
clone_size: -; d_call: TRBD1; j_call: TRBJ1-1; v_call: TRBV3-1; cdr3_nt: TGTGCCAGCAGCCAACGGGACAGGGGGCGATGGAACACTGAAGCTTTCTTT; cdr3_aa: CASSQRDRGRWNTEAFF
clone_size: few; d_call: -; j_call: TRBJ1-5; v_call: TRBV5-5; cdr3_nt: TGTGCCAGCAGCTTGAATCCCGGGACCGGAGGGAATCAGCCCCAGCATTTT; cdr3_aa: CASSLNPGTGGNQPQHF
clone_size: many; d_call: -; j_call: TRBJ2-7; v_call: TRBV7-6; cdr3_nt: TGTGCCAGCAGCTCGGGACACGGTTTCTCCGAGCAGTACTTC; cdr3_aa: CASSSGHGFSEQYF
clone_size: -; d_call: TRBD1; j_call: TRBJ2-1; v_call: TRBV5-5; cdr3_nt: TGTGCCAGCAGCTTGACAGGGGTCAATGAGCAGTTCTTC; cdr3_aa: CASSLTGVNEQFF
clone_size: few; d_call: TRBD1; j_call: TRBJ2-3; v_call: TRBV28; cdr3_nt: TGTGCCAGCAGTTTGATCTACGGCAGGGGGCGTCAAGATACGCAGTATTTT; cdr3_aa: CASSLIYGRGRQDTQYF
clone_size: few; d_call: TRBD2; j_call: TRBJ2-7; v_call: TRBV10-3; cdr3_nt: TGTGCCATCAAGGGACTAGCGGGACCGGGATACGAGCAGTACTTC; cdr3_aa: CAIKGLAGPGYEQYF
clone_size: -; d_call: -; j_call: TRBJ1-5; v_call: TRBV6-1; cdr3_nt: TGTGCCAGCAGTGAAGAGGGGAGGAGCAGCAATCAGCCCCAGCATTTT; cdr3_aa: CASSEEGRSSNQPQHF
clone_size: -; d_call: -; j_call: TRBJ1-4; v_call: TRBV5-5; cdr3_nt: TGTGCCAGCAGCCGGCGCCAGGATGAAAAACTGTTTTTT; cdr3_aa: CASSRRQDEKLFF